The 17 T cell receptor beta chains below come from one sample, sequenced in a study of blood T cells in healthy people across ages. Together with a sample-barcoded 5' primer, a J-beta primer mix was included in a second PCR lasting roughly 6 to 12 cycles. TCRdb passed the 5' RACE reads through MiXCR, listing each CDR3 protein once. Of around 1.5 million distinct CDR3 sequences listed, around 59% are singletons. Sequencing input: blood. Receptors were obtained from a man aged 18-30 years in good health.

This chain links TRBV4-1 with TRBJ2-2; TRBD2 matches at 8 bases. The germline V gene has CDR1 MGHRA and CDR2 YSYEKL. V was clipped by 0 bases and J by 5 bases; unmatched bases: 8. The CDR3 has 17 residues. The CDR3 DNA reads as TGCGCCAGCAGCCAAGAAGGCAGCGGGAGAGGGACCGGGGAGCTGTTTTTT. Translated, it gives CASSQEGSGRGTGELFF.

V usage is TRBV6-1 and J usage is TRBJ2-1, with TRBD2 matching 7 bases. Trimming at V came to 6 bases and at J to 4 bases, leaving 15 bases not matched to a gene. The CDR3 runs to 17 residues. CDR1 and CDR2 (germline): MNHNS, SASEGT. CDR3 in amino acids: CASSNGGIADHYNEQFF. The CDR3 DNA follows: TGTGCCAGCAGCAACGGGGGGATAGCGGATCATTACAATGAGCAGTTCTTC.

This clonotype came up a few times. The V gene is TRBV12-3 or TRBV12-4, the J gene TRBJ1-5; no reliable D call. V was clipped by 0 bases and J by 2 bases, with 8 bases between them. This CDR3 comprises 15 residues. In DNA form, the CDR3 reads TGTGCCAGCAGTTTAGCGGCTAGTGGCAATCAGCCCCAGCATTTT. Protein sequence: CASSLAASGNQPQHF.

The chain uses TRBV12-3 or TRBV12-4 and TRBJ1-2; D gene ambiguous. Trimming cost V 5 bases and J 4 bases, with 14 bases left between them. This CDR3 region has 14 residues. DNA for the CDR3: TGTGCCAGCAGTCTTGGCCACGGTACCTATGGCTACACCTTC. This sequence encodes CASSLGHGTYGYTF.

This clonotype was counted only a few times. The chain links TRBV7-2 to TRBJ1-2; D unresolved. CDR1 SGHTA and CDR2 FQGNSA come from the germline V gene. Between the trimmed V and J ends, which lost 2 bases and 6 bases, there was a span of 16 bases. The CDR3 is 15 amino acids. The DNA of the CDR3 is TGTGCCAGCAGCTTACTGACCCGGTCGGGTCATGGCTACACCTTC. Protein: CASSLLTRSGHGYTF.

The rearrangement joins TRBV21-1 to TRBJ2-3; the D segment call TRBD2 is taken from the table without a DNA check. TRBV21-1 is deemed a pseudogene. This CDR3 contains 17 residues. CDR3 DNA: TGTGCCAGCAGCACAAGGAGGTGGCGGGGGGGGACAGATACGCAGTATTTT. Translated: CASSTRRWRGGTDTQYF.

The CDR3 spells CASSSTSGIYGYTF. The CDR3 DNA reads TGTGCCAGCAGCTCAACTTCAGGGATCTATGGCTACACCTTC. The chain is built from TRBV7-2 and TRBJ1-2; tentative D call: TRBD1 (5 bases). The CDR3 has 14 residues. V lost 4 bases and J 4 bases, leaving 13 bases between the germline ends. The germline V gene encodes CDR1 SGHTA and CDR2 FQGNSA.

In DNA form, the CDR3 reads TGCGCCAGCAGCCAAGATCCGAACCAAGAGACCCAGTACTTC. Its translation: CASSQDPNQETQYF. The rearrangement joins TRBV4-3 to TRBJ2-5; no definite D call. Germline assignment: CDR1 LGHNA and CDR2 YSLEER. CDR3 length: 14 amino acids. Trimming took 0 bases from V and 0 from J, leaving 5 bases between them.

The chain employs TRBV29-1 and TRBJ2-1; D may be TRBD2 (5 bases). Between the trimmed V and J ends, which lost 0 bases and 8 bases, there was a span of 14 bases. The germline V gene encodes CDR1 SQVTM and CDR2 ANQGSEA. This CDR3 is built from 14 residues. The CDR3 loop is CSVEDSRGRYEQFF. The CDR3 DNA follows: TGCAGCGTTGAAGATTCCCGGGGTAGGTATGAGCAGTTCTTC.

This chain joins TRBV7-9 and TRBJ2-1, with 12 bases that match TRBD2. V was clipped by 5 bases and J by 8 bases; unmatched bases: 4. CDR1 is SEHNR, CDR2 FQNEAQ, per germline (reference sequence). The CDR3 covers 14 residues. The CDR3, as DNA: TGTGCCAGCAGCCCGGGACTAGCGGGTTATGAGCAGTTCTTC. Residues: CASSPGLAGYEQFF.

J is TRBJ2-5 and V is TRBV10-1; the D gene is possibly TRBD1 (5 bases). The J call may be wrong; the DNA end is better matched by TRBJ2-7. The CDR3 extends over 13 amino acids. Germline CDR1 and CDR2: WNHNN and SYGVQD (reference sequence). Written as DNA, the CDR3 is TGCGCCAGCATCAGGGTCGCCCACTACGAGCAGTACTTC. Translated: CASIRVAHYEQYF.

This clonotype turned up a few times. This chain links TRBV10-3 with TRBJ2-1; TRBD1 aligns across 9 bases. This CDR3 comprises 15 residues. Germline-derived CDR1 and CDR2 are ENHRY and SYGVKD. The V segment lost 2 bases and the J segment 7 bases; nucleotides outside the gene matches: 6. For the CDR3, the DNA is TGTGCCATCAGTGAGAGGGACAGGGTATCGAATGAGCAGTTCTTC. It codes for CAISERDRVSNEQFF.

This clonotype was seen a few times. The V call is TRBV6-5, the J call TRBJ2-1, with TRBD2 as a possible D gene (6 bases). With 6 bases removed from V and 1 base from J, the gap between germline ends came to 16 bases. The CDR3 length is 16 residues. Germline values: CDR1 MNHEY, CDR2 SVGAGI. Here the CDR3 DNA reads TGTGCCAGCAGAGTTAGGGCCGGAGGGTCCTACAATGAGCAGTTCTTC. This translates into CASRVRAGGSYNEQFF.

The chain employs TRBV15 and TRBJ2-2, with a tentative D call TRBD2 (5 bases). CDR1 is LNHNV, CDR2 YYDKDF, per germline (reference sequence). CDR3 size: 12 residues. Trimming pared 8 bases from V and 1 base from J, leaving 5 bases between. This chain's CDR3 is CATEGNTGELFF. CDR3 coding DNA: TGTGCCACCGAGGGGAACACCGGGGAGCTGTTTTTT.

In its sample, this clonotype was seen a few times. The genes are TRBV20-1 and TRBJ2-1; D gene uncertain. Germline CDR1 and CDR2: DFQATT and SNEGSKA (reference sequence). V lost 5 bases and J lost 13, with 18 bases in between. The CDR3 runs 12 residues. The CDR3 here is CSAGSDGYDQFF. The CDR3 coding sequence is TGCAGTGCTGGTTCGGACGGTTACGATCAGTTCTTC.

The rearrangement joins TRBV28 to TRBJ1-2; possibly TRBD1 for D (6 bases). Trimming removed 9 bases at V and 5 bases at J, with 13 bases between. The germline CDR1 and CDR2 sequences are MDHEN and SYDVKM. This CDR3 region has 12 residues. CDR3 sequence: CASLRGAYGYTF. The CDR3 bases are TGTGCCAGTCTCCGGGGGGCGTATGGCTACACCTTC.

This clonotype has just a few counts. The chain uses TRBV7-9 and TRBJ2-1, with TRBD2 matching over 13 bases. The J segment lost 5 bases and the V segment lost 3 bases, leaving 1 base of the junction unmatched. The germline V gene has CDR1 SEHNR and CDR2 FQNEAQ (reference sequence). The CDR3 is 15 residues long. CDR3 protein: CASSFGLAGDNEQFF. The CDR3 nucleotides read TGTGCCAGCAGCTTCGGACTAGCGGGAGACAATGAGCAGTTCTTC.